This TCR beta chain was identified during a study of beta chain features in type 1 diabetes. Study-wide findings and caveats: Shorter TCRB CDR3s, moderately but significantly so, were found in Type 1 diabetes patients in all four CD4+ subsets.

Expressed TCRB transcripts were sequenced because the isolated RNA had all been reverse transcribed beforehand. Clones were read by immunoSEQ multiplex PCR, and TCRdb kept only the in-frame ones, dropping some. The sample has over 650,000 clones, more than 12% seen once; the top ten hold 0.04%. This clone was counted only a few times. The antigen is undetermined. The same CDR3 is also encoded by other DNA sequences in this sample. The V gene's germline CDR1 is GTSNPN and CDR2 SVGIG (reference sequence). The CDR3 contains 14 residues. V lost 0 bases and J lost 3, with 8 bases in between. Purities over 98% were achieved in all sorted populations.

The rearrangement links TRBV30 to TRBJ1-4; D might be TRBD1 (6 bases). Sequencing was done on a sample of naive CD4+ T cells from blood. This TCR came from a man aged 18 to 30 with type 1 diabetes. The CDR3 region is CAWSVGGSNEKLFF. DNA for the CDR3: TGTGCCTGGAGTGTCGGGGGCTCTAATGAAAAACTGTTTTTT.